This T cell receptor beta chain was obtained from a study of Ad26.COV2.S vaccination and SARS-CoV-2 variants. The table came from immunoSEQ multiplex PCR; TCRdb's copy has only in-frame clones and leaves some out. The sample gives 500,000 or so clones, roughly nine tenths of which show up once; 2.5% to 3% is in the top ten. The germline V gene encodes CDR1 SGHVS and CDR2 FQNEAQ. The V and J ends lost 5 bases and 2 bases, in that order; junction bases with no gene match: 2. The CDR3 loop spans 13 amino acids. The treatment: some 20 received Ad26.COV2.S at low or high dose, single or two shots; about five received placebo; per-sample allocation not given. Specimens were obtained on day 63 following the first vaccine or placebo injection.

The receptor comes from a person aged 18-60 years who received the Ad26.COV2.S COVID-19 vaccine or a placebo. This chain joins TRBV7-8 and TRBJ2-5; 7 bases map to TRBD2. The source material was peripheral blood, sampled in a trial of Ad26.COV2.S vaccine versus placebo. The CDR3 DNA follows: TGTGCCAGCAGCGGGGGGGGACAAGAGACCCAGTACTTC. It translates to CASSGGGQETQYF.